What follows describes a single T cell receptor (beta chain). What it binds is not known. The CDR3 loop spans 14 amino acids. The germline CDR1 and CDR2 sequences are SGDLS and YYNGEE. Trimming left V 4 bases short and J 8 bases short, with 16 bases between. This specimen comes from a study of Ad26.COV2.S vaccination and SARS-CoV-2 variants. The wider study: Participant was drawn from the COV1001 Ad26.COV2.S trial arm.

Sequencing was performed with immunoSEQ multiplex PCR; in TCRdb, only in-frame clones are kept and a portion is missing. The table has approximately 240,000 clones, around nine tenths seen once; the top ten hold about 10%. Study-wide findings and caveats: Reports say spike-specific CD8+ and CD4+ T cell responses covered substantial breadth after vaccination. Those who received vaccine or placebo ended up with similar non-spike TCR breadth.

The treatment was: approximately 18 received Ad26.COV2.S at low or high dose, single or two shots; 5 received placebo; per-sample allocation not given. Sampling was done on day 63 after the first vaccine or placebo injection. This specimen consisted of peripheral blood, obtained in a trial of Ad26.COV2.S vaccine versus placebo. This clonotype was sampled from a person aged 18-60 years who received the Ad26.COV2.S COVID-19 vaccine or a placebo. The chain carries TRBV9 and TRBJ2-4, with TRBD2 as a possible D gene (5 bases). The CDR3 coding sequence is TGTGCCAGCAGCCCAACGGGGTCTGGGGACATTCAGTACTTC. Protein product: CASSPTGSGDIQYF. Together with reference TRBV9 and TRBJ2-4, the CDR3 gives the full variable domain: DSGVTQTPKHLITATGQRVTLRCSPRSGDLSVYWYQQSLDQGLQFLIQYYNGEERAKGNILERFSAQQFPDLHSELNLSSLELGDSALYFCASSPTGSGDIQYFGAGTRLSVL.